One and the same sample provided the 13 T cell receptor beta chains below, sequenced in a study of blood T cell repertoires in COVID-19. The method was immunoSEQ multiplex PCR; TCRdb's version includes in-frame clones alone and lacks a portion of them. The sample gives roughly 220,000 clones, 80% of which show up once; 5.5% is in the top ten. Sequencing used peripheral blood. Every receptor here comes from an older woman with acute or convalescent COVID-19.

The chain has TRBV18 and TRBJ1-6, with a weak D call TRBD1 (6 bases). Germline V gene lookup returns CDR1 KGHSH and CDR2 LQKENI. Between the trimmed V and J ends, which lost 2 bases and 8 bases, there was a span of 7 bases. This CDR3 has 13 amino acids. This CDR3 reads CASSPNRDSPLHF. CDR3 DNA sequence: TGTGCCAGCTCACCAAACAGGGATTCACCCCTCCACTTT.

This clone was counted only a few times. V and J are TRBV18 and TRBJ2-1; 15 bases match TRBD2. V shed 3 bases and J 9 bases; nucleotides not matched to a gene: 9. There are 17 residues in the CDR3. CDR1 is KGHSH and CDR2 is LQKENI in the germline V gene. CDR3 loop: CASSPAGLAGGAGEQFF. In DNA form, the CDR3 reads TGTGCCAGCTCACCCGCGGGACTAGCGGGAGGTGCTGGTGAGCAGTTCTTC.

The genes are TRBV5-4 and TRBJ2-1, with 7 positions matching TRBD2. The CDR3 has 18 amino acids. Germline-derived CDR1 and CDR2 are SGHNT and YYREEE (reference sequence). V was clipped by 6 bases and J by 0 bases; unmatched bases: 15. The CDR3 nucleotides are TGTGCCAGCACCGGGGCTAGCGGAAGTGGGCACTCCTACAATGAGCAGTTCTTC. This translates into CASTGASGSGHSYNEQFF.

This clone was seen just once. The CDR3 DNA reads as TGTGCCAGTAAGTCAGGACAGGGCCAGCCCCAGCATTTT. This gives the protein CASKSGQGQPQHF. The chain uses TRBV19 and TRBJ1-5; TRBD1 matches at 8 bases. CDR3 size: 13 residues. The V and J ends lost 7 bases and 7 bases, in that order; junction bases with no gene match: 6. From germline, CDR1 is LNHDA and CDR2 SQIVND (reference sequence).

This chain links TRBV10-3 with TRBJ2-2; no clear D gene. Germline V gives CDR1 ENHRY, CDR2 SYGVKD. This CDR3 spans 16 amino acids. The V end was cut by 3 bases, the J end by 6 bases, with 17 bases between. The CDR3 DNA sequence: TGTGCCATCAGTGAATCAGATCCTGAACGCTCCGGGGAGCTGTTTTTT. Protein sequence: CAISESDPERSGELFF.

The CDR3 here is CSVDRVLDTQYF. The DNA for the CDR3 is TGCAGCGTTGACAGGGTGCTCGATACGCAGTATTTT. This chain connects TRBV29-1 to TRBJ2-3; TRBD1 might be the D (5 bases). Germline V gene sequence: CDR1 SQVTM, CDR2 ANQGSEA. This CDR3 contains 12 residues. V lost 3 bases and J lost 6, with 10 bases in between.

The chain employs TRBV5-1 and TRBJ2-1, with 10 bases aligning to TRBD1. The CDR3 is made up of 14 amino acids. The V gene's germline CDR1 is SGHRS and CDR2 YFSETQ. J gave up 10 bases and V 0 bases, and 4 bases lay outside the gene matches. The CDR3 loop is CASSLGGQGNEQFF. The CDR3 DNA sequence: TGCGCCAGCAGCTTGGGGGGACAGGGGAACGAGCAGTTCTTC.

V gene TRBV15 combines with J gene TRBJ1-2, with a weak D call TRBD1 (5 bases). The CDR3 consists of 15 residues. Germline CDR1 LNHNV, CDR2 YYDKDF (reference sequence). Trimming took off 0 bases at V and 6 bases at J, with 14 bases between the two ends. The CDR3 reads CATSRDSWGWNGYTF. CDR3 sequence (DNA): TGTGCCACCAGCAGAGATAGTTGGGGCTGGAATGGCTACACCTTC.

The rearrangement uses TRBV29-1 and TRBJ2-1; unclear D gene. The CDR3 totals 13 residues. V shed 4 bases and J shed 1 base, with 8 bases lying between them. Germline CDR1 reads SQVTM; CDR2 reads ANQGSEA. The CDR3 loop is CSVGARSYNEQFF. The CDR3 nucleotides read TGCAGCGTTGGGGCCCGTTCCTACAATGAGCAGTTCTTC.

The chain employs TRBV5-4 and TRBJ2-1; D is unclear. CDR3 length equals 15 residues. CDR1 and CDR2 (germline): SGHNT, YYREEE (reference sequence). Deletions cut 2 bases from V and 6 bases from J, with 15 bases between. CDR3 nucleotides: TGTGCCAGCAGCTTCCGGTCAGGTGCGCGCAATGAGCAGTTCTTC. Amino acids: CASSFRSGARNEQFF.

The V call is TRBV20-1, the J call TRBJ1-2; TRBD1 matches 10 bases. This CDR3 spans 14 amino acids. V lost 3 bases and J lost 3; bases outside the gene matches: 4. Germline lookup yields CDR1 DFQATT and CDR2 SNEGSKA (reference sequence). CDR3 DNA sequence: TGCAGTGCTAGTAGGACAGGGGGGGACTATGGCTACACCTTC. This codes for CSASRTGGDYGYTF.

The rearrangement links TRBV6-6 to TRBJ2-5; D possibly corresponds to TRBD1 (5 bases). Per germline, CDR1 MNHNY and CDR2 SVGAGI (reference sequence). Trimming shortened V by 0 bases and J by 1 base, and 9 bases separated the two germline ends. The CDR3 has 15 amino acids. DNA for the CDR3: TGTGCCAGCAGTTACTCGACAGATTTCCAAGAGACCCAGTACTTC. Protein product: CASSYSTDFQETQYF.

This chain joins TRBV5-1 and TRBJ2-3, with D perhaps TRBD2 (5 bases). Trimming took off 1 base at V and 0 bases at J, with 12 bases between the two ends. The germline gives CDR1 SGHRS, CDR2 YFSETQ. The CDR3 is 16 amino acids. The CDR3 loop reads CASSLMTTTSTDTQYF. CDR3 nucleotides: TGCGCCAGCAGCTTGATGACTACCACTAGCACAGATACGCAGTATTTT.